The entry below gives a single T cell receptor beta chain sequence along with its context. The antigen is undetermined. V was pared by 0 bases and J by 5 bases, with 13 bases between. CDR1 is SQVTM, CDR2 ANQGSEA, per germline. The CDR3 length is 14 residues. Assay used: immunoSEQ multiplex PCR; TCRdb lists only in-frame clones, some missing. The table has around 13,000 clones, approximately 75% seen once. This sample stems from a study of regulatory dendritic cells for organ transplantation. Allogeneic regulatory or mature dendritic cells were co-cultured for more than 4 days with CFSE-labeled sorted T cells at 1:10.

This TCR derives from a human donor in good health. The V call is TRBV29-1, the J call TRBJ2-5; D perhaps matches TRBD2 (6 bases). The material sequenced was naive CD8+ T cells from blood cultured with regulatory dendritic cells. Subset of the sample: CD45RA+ naive T cells. This CDR3 is CSVEEPYSGETQYF. In nucleotides, the CDR3 is TGCAGCGTTGAAGAACCTTACAGCGGGGAGACCCAGTACTTC. The whole variable domain, remainder taken from reference TRBV29-1 and TRBJ2-5, is SAVISQKPSRDICQRGTSLTIQCQVDSQVTMMFWYRQQPGQSLTLIATANQGSEATYESGFVIDKFPISRPNLTFSTLTVSNMSPEDSSIYLCSVEEPYSGETQYFGPGTRLLVL.